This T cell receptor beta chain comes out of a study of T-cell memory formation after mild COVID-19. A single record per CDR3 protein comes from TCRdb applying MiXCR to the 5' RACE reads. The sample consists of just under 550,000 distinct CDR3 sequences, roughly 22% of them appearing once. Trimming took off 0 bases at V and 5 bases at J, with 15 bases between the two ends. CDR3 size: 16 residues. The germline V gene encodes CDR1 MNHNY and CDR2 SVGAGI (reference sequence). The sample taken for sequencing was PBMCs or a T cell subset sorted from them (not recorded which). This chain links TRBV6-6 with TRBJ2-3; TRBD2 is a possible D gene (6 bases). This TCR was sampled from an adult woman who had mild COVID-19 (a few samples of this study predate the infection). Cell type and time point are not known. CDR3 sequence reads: CASSYSIGGAGDTQYF. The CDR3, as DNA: TGTGCCAGCAGTTACTCGATTGGCGGGGCGGGAGATACGCAGTATTTT.